This T cell receptor beta chain was found in a study of cytomegalovirus exposure and HLA in healthy donors. At the level of the study: Across almost 400 genotyped donors, just over 80% landed in the Caucasian-associated ancestry cluster.

This clone was recorded a few times. Its target is not known. The PCR used 60 Vbeta and 13 Jbeta primers. The method was immunoSEQ multiplex PCR; TCRdb's version includes in-frame clones alone and lacks a portion of them. The sample carries some 130,000 clones, about 9.2% recorded once. Deletions cut 2 bases from V and 4 bases from J, with 15 bases between. CDR3 length: 15 residues. CDR1 and CDR2 from the germline V gene are SGHNT and YYREEE (reference sequence). The study, taken as a whole, reports: Another analysis was done later, and it associated roughly 15,000 TCR beta sequences with HLA alleles at 0.05 false discovery rate.

Sequenced material: PBMCs. The source is a woman aged 35 to 49 in good health and CMV-seropositive. This sequence joins TRBV5-4 and TRBJ1-2; TRBD1 might be the D (6 bases). CDR3 region: CASSFRGGAGYGYTF. The CDR3 DNA reads TGTGCCAGCAGCTTCCGGGGGGGCGCAGGCTATGGCTACACCTTC.